This section outlines one TCR beta chain sequence together with its context. This clone's antigen is unknown. It has no much larger one-base neighbor in the sample; base qualities were not kept. Reading from cysteine to phenylalanine, the CDR3 counts 14 amino acids. Of all the DNA, just the CDR3 is kept, 42 bases in frame from base 1. At the junction V is shortened by 1 base and J by 1 base, with 7 bases in between. CDR1 is given as SGHVS and CDR2 as FQNEAQ, both from the germline V gene. This sample was included in a study of cytomegalovirus exposure and HLA in healthy donors (dated by TCRdb to the late 2010s). The study in broad terms: The roughly 650 repertoires of the first cohort and the approximately 110 validation repertoires were produced on the same platform, according to a later analysis. The study was designed to test whether signatures of past pathogen exposure could be identified by cataloging public T cell receptors. A separate validation cohort of over a hundred different subjects was used in addition to the roughly 720-subject first cohort. The study combined high-throughput TCR immunosequencing, statistical association of individual TCRs with disease status, and machine learning to predict cytomegalovirus infection status.

The donors belonged to the validation cohort of over a hundred subjects, which was separate from the approximately 700-subject first cohort. The receptor library was made with the immunoSEQ multiplex PCR assay. Concerning the study's data processing: A statistical classification framework was built to diagnose cytomegalovirus status from the catalog of TCR beta chain sequences. TCRdb retrieved this table from immuneACCESS and kept in-frame rearrangements only. Not all clones are present; in checked studies, unresolved V genes account for under half, and no reason is known for the remainder. The V and J calls and clone size come from that table; D and trimming were worked out from the DNA. The sample data list about 140,000 clones, and about 86% of these were observed just once. The ten largest make up around 8% of the sample. General conclusions and limits of the study: In vitro tests confirmed that three of the cytomegalovirus-associated TCR beta chains recognize cytomegalovirus antigens. Most TCR sequences were observed very rarely across donors, whereas some public TCRs were present in many individuals. The study listed 164 TCR beta chains as associated with cytomegalovirus. All 120 or so repertoires were used to score co-occurrence in the validation cohort in a later analysis, because that analysis had no HLA typing for the cohort. The classifier was reported to diagnose cytomegalovirus status with high specificity and sensitivity in both the original and validation cohorts. Subsequent analysis determined that TCRs grouped into clusters in the first cohort also showed a tendency toward co-occurrence across the 90 to 150 validation repertoires, and 85% to 95% of cluster scores exceeded 0. It was suggested by the authors that the approach could potentially be generalized to other disease states and immunological phenotypes.

The rearranged chain carries TRBV7-8 and TRBJ1-1; the D region possibly corresponds to TRBD1 (6 bases align). The source material was PBMCs. The clonotype originates from a woman aged 18-30 years in good health and CMV-seropositive. The CDR3 protein is CASSLGGQNTEAFF. The DNA sequence follows: TGTGCCAGCAGCTTAGGGGGACAGAACACTGAAGCTTTCTTT.